A selection of T cell receptor beta chains follows, all from one sample in a study of naive and memory T cell subsets. One entry per CDR3 protein results from TCRdb running MiXCR on the UMI-ligation and nested PCR reads. The sample contains some 40,000 distinct CDR3 sequences, roughly 9.6% of which appear only once. Sequences were derived from skin, sampled from a tuberculin skin test site. The receptors were gathered from an adult in good health. The CDR3 runs from the conserved cysteine through the conserved F or W. The order of the fields is V gene, J gene, D gene, clone size, CDR3 protein, CDR3 DNA. The D gene is left open where the match is weak. Only part of the rows carry a size: once, few, many, or a class if the clone is expanded.

V: TRBV27
J: TRBJ1-1
D: -
size: many
CDR3: CASSPLSQGWQNTEAFF
DNA: TGTGCCAGCAGTCCCCTCAGTCAGGGTTGGCAGAACACTGAAGCTTTCTTT

V: TRBV30
J: TRBJ1-5
D: -
size: -
CDR3: CAWSVYGSGNQPQHF
DNA: TGTGCCTGGAGTGTCTACGGGAGTGGTAATCAGCCCCAGCATTTT

V: TRBV24-1
J: TRBJ2-3
D: TRBD2
size: many
CDR3: CATSTTSGTDTQYF
DNA: TGTGCCACCAGTACAACTAGCGGAACAGATACGCAGTATTTT

V: TRBV10-2
J: TRBJ2-7
D: TRBD2
size: many
CDR3: CASSESASGRASSF
DNA: TGCGCCAGCAGTGAGTCTGCTAGCGGGAGGGCTTCCTCCTTC

V: TRBV30
J: TRBJ2-7
D: TRBD2
size: few
CDR3: CAWSGGGEQYF
DNA: TGTGCCTGGAGTGGCGGGGGCGAGCAGTACTTC

V: TRBV3-1
J: TRBJ1-1
D: -
size: -
CDR3: CASSQDTVNTEAFF
DNA: TGTGCCAGCAGCCAAGATACGGTGAACACTGAAGCTTTCTTT

V: TRBV12-3/TRBV12-4
J: TRBJ2-1
D: -
size: many
CDR3: CASSPSGSVRQFF
DNA: TGTGCCAGCAGTCCAAGCGGCTCAGTTAGGCAGTTCTTC

V: TRBV6-5
J: TRBJ1-1
D: TRBD1
size: many
CDR3: CASAGGGGSAEAFF
DNA: TGTGCCAGCGCAGGGGGAGGGGGGAGCGCTGAAGCTTTCTTT

V: TRBV9
J: TRBJ1-4
D: -
size: -
CDR3: CASSVGARTNEKLFF
DNA: TGTGCCAGCAGCGTAGGAGCAAGAACTAATGAAAAACTGTTTTTT

V: TRBV7-9
J: TRBJ1-2
D: TRBD1
size: few
CDR3: CASSLALGTGNYGYTF
DNA: TGTGCCAGCAGCTTAGCCCTAGGGACAGGGAACTATGGCTACACCTTC

V: TRBV27
J: TRBJ2-3
D: -
size: many
CDR3: CASTPQGLSTDTQYF
DNA: TGTGCCAGCACTCCCCAAGGGCTGAGCACAGATACGCAGTATTTT

V: TRBV6-1
J: TRBJ1-6
D: -
size: few
CDR3: CASGEGYETEYNSPLHF
DNA: TGTGCCAGCGGAGAGGGATATGAGACAGAGTATAATTCACCCCTCCACTTT

V: TRBV29-1
J: TRBJ1-1
D: -
size: few
CDR3: CSVLLNTEAFF
DNA: TGCAGCGTCCTCTTAAACACTGAAGCTTTCTTT

V: TRBV28
J: TRBJ2-3
D: TRBD2
size: -
CDR3: CASSQGGRSTDTQYF
DNA: TGTGCCAGCAGCCAGGGAGGGAGAAGCACAGATACGCAGTATTTT

V: TRBV29-1
J: TRBJ2-7
D: -
size: many
CDR3: CSVEQVHPYEQYF
DNA: TGCAGCGTTGAACAGGTCCACCCCTACGAGCAGTACTTC

V: TRBV7-2
J: TRBJ1-1
D: -
size: many
CDR3: CASSLVPFMNTEAFF
DNA: TGTGCCAGCAGCTTAGTACCGTTCATGAACACTGAAGCTTTCTTT

V: TRBV29-1
J: TRBJ1-1
D: -
size: many
CDR3: CSVGVGDTEAFF
DNA: TGCAGCGTTGGGGTAGGCGACACTGAAGCTTTCTTT

V: TRBV2
J: TRBJ1-4
D: TRBD1
size: many
CDR3: CASRGQGLVEKLFF
DNA: TGTGCCAGCAGAGGACAGGGGTTAGTTGAAAAACTGTTTTTT

V: TRBV7-2
J: TRBJ1-1
D: TRBD1
size: few
CDR3: CASSSQGVSTEAFF
DNA: TGTGCCAGCAGCAGTCAGGGGGTATCCACTGAAGCTTTCTTT

V: TRBV2
J: TRBJ2-5
D: TRBD2
size: -
CDR3: CASPPKGLAGSETQYF
DNA: TGTGCCAGCCCCCCTAAGGGTCTAGCGGGAAGCGAGACCCAGTACTTC

V: TRBV5-5
J: TRBJ2-3
D: -
size: medium-sized
CDR3: CASSFKSTDTQYF
DNA: TGTGCCAGCAGCTTCAAGAGCACAGATACGCAGTATTTT

V: TRBV20-1
J: TRBJ2-5
D: -
size: many
CDR3: CSASGPGVGQETQYF
DNA: TGCAGTGCTAGTGGGCCCGGAGTTGGGCAAGAGACCCAGTACTTC

V: TRBV7-2
J: TRBJ2-1
D: -
size: few
CDR3: CASSLAIAVSSYNEQFF
DNA: TGTGCCAGCAGCTTAGCCATCGCGGTTAGCTCCTACAATGAGCAGTTCTTC

V: TRBV5-1
J: TRBJ2-5
D: -
size: many
CDR3: CASMGFPGETQYF
DNA: TGCGCCAGCATGGGCTTCCCAGGAGAGACCCAGTACTTC

V: TRBV7-2
J: TRBJ2-2
D: -
size: few
CDR3: CASSLQGPTGELFF
DNA: TGTGCCAGCAGCTTACAGGGCCCCACCGGGGAGCTGTTTTTT

V: TRBV4-1
J: TRBJ2-5
D: -
size: many
CDR3: CASSPGTSQETQYF
DNA: TGCGCCAGCAGCCCCGGGACATCCCAAGAGACCCAGTACTTC

V: TRBV6-5
J: TRBJ2-1
D: TRBD2
size: many
CDR3: CASSYLGGGGSNEQFF
DNA: TGTGCCAGCAGTTACTTAGGCGGGGGGGGGAGCAATGAGCAGTTCTTC

V: TRBV29-1
J: TRBJ1-2
D: TRBD1
size: -
CDR3: CSVARGQNGYTF
DNA: TGCAGCGTCGCAAGGGGGCAGAATGGCTACACCTTC

V: TRBV7-7
J: TRBJ2-2
D: -
size: many
CDR3: CASSLIPLGGELFF
DNA: TGTGCTAGCAGTCTAATCCCGTTGGGCGGGGAGCTGTTTTTT

V: TRBV9
J: TRBJ1-2
D: TRBD1
size: -
CDR3: CASSVGQGGYTF
DNA: TGTGCCAGCAGCGTAGGACAGGGTGGCTACACCTTC

V: TRBV12-3/TRBV12-4
J: TRBJ2-3
D: -
size: many
CDR3: CASSLSWGSDTQYF
DNA: TGTGCCAGCAGTTTAAGTTGGGGGTCAGATACGCAGTATTTT

V: TRBV6-6
J: TRBJ2-1
D: -
size: -
CDR3: CASSYSRVRGAGEQFF
DNA: TGTGCCAGCAGTTACTCGAGAGTTAGGGGTGCAGGGGAGCAGTTCTTC

V: TRBV12-3/TRBV12-4
J: TRBJ1-5
D: -
size: -
CDR3: CASSRQAGHQPQHF
DNA: TGTGCCAGCAGTCGACAGGCGGGGCATCAGCCCCAGCATTTT

V: TRBV5-1
J: TRBJ2-1
D: TRBD2
size: few
CDR3: CASSFPTSREQFF
DNA: TGCGCCAGCAGCTTCCCGACTAGCCGTGAGCAGTTCTTC

V: TRBV7-9
J: TRBJ2-1
D: -
size: many
CDR3: CASSLALFDEQFF
DNA: TGTGCCAGCAGCTTAGCGCTTTTCGATGAGCAGTTCTTC

V: TRBV6-5
J: TRBJ1-1
D: TRBD1
size: many
CDR3: CASSYVFYSGGQTEAFF
DNA: TGTGCCAGCAGTTACGTGTTTTATTCGGGGGGACAGACTGAAGCTTTCTTT

V: TRBV6-2/TRBV6-3
J: TRBJ1-5
D: TRBD1
size: few
CDR3: CASSDPGGGQPQHF
DNA: TGTGCCAGCAGTGACCCAGGGGGCGGACAGCCCCAGCATTTT

V: TRBV20-1
J: TRBJ1-2
D: -
size: many
CDR3: CSARQGLRNYGYTF
DNA: TGCAGTGCTAGACAGGGCCTTCGGAACTATGGCTACACCTTC

V: TRBV3-1
J: TRBJ2-7
D: TRBD1
size: -
CDR3: CASSPGTASYEQYF
DNA: TGTGCCAGCAGCCCCGGGACAGCCTCCTACGAGCAATACTTC

V: TRBV4-1
J: TRBJ1-2
D: -
size: few
CDR3: CASSQDRAYTF
DNA: TGCGCCAGCAGCCAAGACAGGGCTTACACCTTC

V: TRBV19
J: TRBJ2-3
D: -
size: few
CDR3: CASSLRPRSPADTQYF
DNA: TGTGCCAGTAGTCTCCGACCAAGGTCCCCTGCGGATACGCAGTATTTT

V: TRBV6-1
J: TRBJ1-5
D: TRBD1
size: few
CDR3: CATWDREGGRQPQHF
DNA: TGTGCCACTTGGGACAGGGAAGGGGGACGCCAGCCCCAGCATTTT